This TCR beta chain was sequenced for a study of PD-L1 blockade in urothelial cancer. As for the study in general: Timepoints chosen for blood analysis were 3 weeks (second dose) and 6 weeks after treatment start.

The CDR3 sequence is 13 residues long. CDR1 LNHNV and CDR2 YYDKDF come from the germline V gene (reference sequence). V lost 3 bases and J lost 10; bases outside the gene matches: 8. Samples spanned pretreatment and treatment, with 1 to 8 time points per patient. General observations from the study: Expansion of tumor-associated blood clones at 3 weeks was greater in durable-benefit patients. Pretreatment blood TCR clonality under the median forecast improved survival.

Method: immunoSEQ multiplex PCR; TCRdb's copy keeps in-frame clones and lacks some. The sample shows about 52,000 clones, 84% of them seen only once. A remark on this clone: Its antigen is not identified.

The rearrangement uses TRBV15 and TRBJ1-1, with 7 bases that match TRBD1. The clonotype was recovered from a man aged 40-50 years with urothelial cancer. The source material was PBMCs, sampled around atezolizumab (anti-PD-L1) treatment. As DNA, the CDR3 is TGTGCCACCAGCAGGCCGGGACAGAAGTTAGCTTTCTTT. It translates to CATSRPGQKLAFF.